The subject of this entry is one T cell receptor (beta chain). What it binds is unknown. Assay: immunoSEQ multiplex PCR; the TCRdb copy retains only in-frame clones and omits some. The repertoire includes about 110,000 clones, 89% of them detected once, and roughly 3% sits in the top ten. This sample was included in a study of T cell responses to AZD1222 COVID-19 vaccine. Study-wide findings and caveats: Only a handful of AZD1222 recipients, several in all, had baseline seropositivity.

Germline CDR1 LGHNA, CDR2 YNFKEQ. V dropped 1 base and J dropped 4 bases, with 10 bases sitting between them. CDR3 length: 14 amino acids. The clonotype originates from an adult in good health. The chain couples TRBV4-2 to TRBJ1-1; maybe TRBD1 (6 bases). Specimen: peripheral blood, collected on day 0 of MenACWY control vaccination. CDR3 nucleotide sequence: TGTGCCAGCAGCCAAGGGCAGGGGCCCACTGAAGCTTTCTTT. Its protein is CASSQGQGPTEAFF.